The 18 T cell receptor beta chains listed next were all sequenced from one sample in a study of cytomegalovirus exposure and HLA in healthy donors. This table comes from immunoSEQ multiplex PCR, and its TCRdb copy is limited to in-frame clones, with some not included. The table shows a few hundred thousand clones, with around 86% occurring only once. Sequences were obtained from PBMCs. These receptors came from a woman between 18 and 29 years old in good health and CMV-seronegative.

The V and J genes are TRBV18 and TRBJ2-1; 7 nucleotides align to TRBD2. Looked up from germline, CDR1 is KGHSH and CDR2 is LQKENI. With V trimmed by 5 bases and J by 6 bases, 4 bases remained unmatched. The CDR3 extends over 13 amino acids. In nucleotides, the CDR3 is TGTGCCAGCTCAGGCGGGACTACCAATGAGCAGTTCTTC. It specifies CASSGGTTNEQFF.

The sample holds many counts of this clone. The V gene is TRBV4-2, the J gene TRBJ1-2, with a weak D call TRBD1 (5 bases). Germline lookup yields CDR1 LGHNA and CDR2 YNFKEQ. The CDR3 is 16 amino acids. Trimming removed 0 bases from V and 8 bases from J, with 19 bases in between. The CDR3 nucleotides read TGTGCCAGCAGCCAAGATCAGGGCCGAACCCTGGGCGGCTACACCTTC. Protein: CASSQDQGRTLGGYTF.

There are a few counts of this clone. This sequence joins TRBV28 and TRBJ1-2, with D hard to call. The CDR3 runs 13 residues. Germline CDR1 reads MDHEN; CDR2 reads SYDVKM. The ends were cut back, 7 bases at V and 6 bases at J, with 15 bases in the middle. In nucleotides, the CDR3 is TGTGCCAGCAACACGGGAGGTGCTGATGGCTACACCTTC. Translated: CASNTGGADGYTF.

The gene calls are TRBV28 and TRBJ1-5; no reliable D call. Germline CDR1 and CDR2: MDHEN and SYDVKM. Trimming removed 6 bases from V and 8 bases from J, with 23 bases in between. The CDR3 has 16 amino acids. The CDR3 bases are TGTGCCAGCAGGGCTCTACGTGACGAGACGAGGAAGCCCCAGCATTTT. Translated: CASRALRDETRKPQHF.

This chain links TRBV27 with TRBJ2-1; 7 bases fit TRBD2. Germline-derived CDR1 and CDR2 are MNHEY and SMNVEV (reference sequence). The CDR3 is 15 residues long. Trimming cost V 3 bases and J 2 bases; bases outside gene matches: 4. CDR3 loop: CASSLSGNTYNEQFF. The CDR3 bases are TGTGCCAGCAGTTTGAGCGGGAATACCTACAATGAGCAGTTCTTC.

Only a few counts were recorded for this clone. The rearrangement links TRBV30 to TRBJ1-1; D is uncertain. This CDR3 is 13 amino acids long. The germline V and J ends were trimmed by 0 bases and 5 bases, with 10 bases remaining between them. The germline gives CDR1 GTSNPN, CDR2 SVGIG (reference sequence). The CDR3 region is CAWSVRGQTEAFF. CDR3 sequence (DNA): TGTGCCTGGAGTGTACGTGGGCAGACTGAAGCTTTCTTT.

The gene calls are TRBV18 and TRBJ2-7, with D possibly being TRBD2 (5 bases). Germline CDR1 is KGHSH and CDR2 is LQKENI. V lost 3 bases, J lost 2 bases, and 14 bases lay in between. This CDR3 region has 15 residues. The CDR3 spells CASSPPSGETYEQYF. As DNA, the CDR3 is TGTGCCAGCTCACCTCCGTCCGGGGAGACCTACGAGCAGTACTTC. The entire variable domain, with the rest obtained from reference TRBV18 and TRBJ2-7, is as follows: NAGVMQNPRHLVRRRGQEARLRCSPMKGHSHVYWYRQLPEEGLKFMVYLQKENIIDESGMPKERFSAEFPKEGPSILRIQQVVRGDSAAYFCASSPPSGETYEQYFGPGTRLTVT.

The CDR3 region is CASSQEAGAPPDTQYF. CDR3 DNA: TGCGCCAGCAGCCAGGAAGCGGGAGCCCCCCCCGATACGCAGTATTTT. The J gene is TRBJ2-3, the V gene TRBV4-3; 8 nucleotides line up with TRBD2. The germline gives CDR1 LGHNA, CDR2 YSLEER. The CDR3 contains 16 residues. V was clipped by 3 bases and J by 6 bases; unmatched bases: 11.

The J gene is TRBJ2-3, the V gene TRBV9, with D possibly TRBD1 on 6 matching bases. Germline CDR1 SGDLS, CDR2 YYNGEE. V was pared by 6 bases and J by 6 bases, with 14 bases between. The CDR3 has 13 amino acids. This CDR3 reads CASTSGVEDTQYF. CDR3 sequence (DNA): TGTGCCAGCACGTCAGGGGTTGAGGATACGCAGTATTTT.

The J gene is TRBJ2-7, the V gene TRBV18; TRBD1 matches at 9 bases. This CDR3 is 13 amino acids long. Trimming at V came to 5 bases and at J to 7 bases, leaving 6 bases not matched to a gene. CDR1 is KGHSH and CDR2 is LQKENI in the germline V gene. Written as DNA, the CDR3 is TGTGCCAGCTCAACGGGACAGGGAGGGGAGCAGTACTTC. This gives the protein CASSTGQGGEQYF.

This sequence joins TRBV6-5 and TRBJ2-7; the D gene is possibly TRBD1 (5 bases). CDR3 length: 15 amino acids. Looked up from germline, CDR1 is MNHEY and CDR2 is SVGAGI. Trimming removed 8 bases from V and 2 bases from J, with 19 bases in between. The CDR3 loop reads CASAPGWGATYEQYF. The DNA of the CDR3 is TGTGCCAGCGCCCCCGGATGGGGCGCCACCTACGAGCAGTACTTC.

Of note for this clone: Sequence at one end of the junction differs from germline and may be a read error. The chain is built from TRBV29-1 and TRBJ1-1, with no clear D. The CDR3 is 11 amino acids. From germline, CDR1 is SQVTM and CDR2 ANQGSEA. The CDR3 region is CSVEDAAATFF. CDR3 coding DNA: TGCAGCGTGGAAGACGCGGCTGCTACTTTCTTT.

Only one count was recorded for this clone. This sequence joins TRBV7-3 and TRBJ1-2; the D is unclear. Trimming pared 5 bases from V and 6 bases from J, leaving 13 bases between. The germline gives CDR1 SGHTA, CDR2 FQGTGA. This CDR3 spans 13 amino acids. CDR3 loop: CASSEAGGDGYTF. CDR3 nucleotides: TGTGCCAGCAGCGAGGCGGGCGGGGATGGCTACACCTTC.

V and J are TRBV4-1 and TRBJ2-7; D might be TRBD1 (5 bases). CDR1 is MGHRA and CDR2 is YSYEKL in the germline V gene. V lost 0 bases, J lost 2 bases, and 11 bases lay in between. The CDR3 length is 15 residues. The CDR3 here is CASSQEGSGPYEQYF. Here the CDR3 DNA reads TGCGCCAGCAGCCAAGAAGGATCAGGGCCCTACGAGCAGTACTTC.

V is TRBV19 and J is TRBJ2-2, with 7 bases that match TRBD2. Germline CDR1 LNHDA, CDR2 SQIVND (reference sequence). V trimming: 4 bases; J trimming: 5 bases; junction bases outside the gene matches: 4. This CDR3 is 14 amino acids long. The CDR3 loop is CASSSGRRTGELFF. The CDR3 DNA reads TGTGCCAGTAGTAGCGGGAGAAGGACCGGGGAGCTGTTTTTT.

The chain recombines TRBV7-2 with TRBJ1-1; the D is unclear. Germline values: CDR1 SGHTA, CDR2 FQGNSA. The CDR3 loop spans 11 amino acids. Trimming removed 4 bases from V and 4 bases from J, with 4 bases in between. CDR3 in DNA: TGTGCCAGCAGCTATCTCACTGAAGCTTTCTTT. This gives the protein CASSYLTEAFF.

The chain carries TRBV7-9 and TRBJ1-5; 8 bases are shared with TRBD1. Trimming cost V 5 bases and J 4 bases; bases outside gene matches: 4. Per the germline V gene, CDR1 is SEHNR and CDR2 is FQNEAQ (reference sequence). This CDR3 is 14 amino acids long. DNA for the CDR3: TGTGCCAGCAGCCCACAGGGGGGGAATCAGCCCCAGCATTTT. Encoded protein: CASSPQGGNQPQHF. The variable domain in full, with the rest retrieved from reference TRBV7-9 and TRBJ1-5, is DTGVSQNPRHKITKRGQNVTFRCDPISEHNRLYWYRQTLGQGPEFLTYFQNEAQLEKSRLLSDRFSAERPKGSFSTLEIQRTEQGDSAMYLCASSPQGGNQPQHFGDGTRLSIL.

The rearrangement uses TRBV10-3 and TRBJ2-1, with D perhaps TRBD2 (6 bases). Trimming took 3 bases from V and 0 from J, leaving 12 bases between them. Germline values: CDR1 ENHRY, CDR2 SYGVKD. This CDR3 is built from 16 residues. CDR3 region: CAISDRRDRSYNEQFF. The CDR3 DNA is TGTGCCATCAGTGACCGGCGGGACCGCTCCTACAATGAGCAGTTCTTC.